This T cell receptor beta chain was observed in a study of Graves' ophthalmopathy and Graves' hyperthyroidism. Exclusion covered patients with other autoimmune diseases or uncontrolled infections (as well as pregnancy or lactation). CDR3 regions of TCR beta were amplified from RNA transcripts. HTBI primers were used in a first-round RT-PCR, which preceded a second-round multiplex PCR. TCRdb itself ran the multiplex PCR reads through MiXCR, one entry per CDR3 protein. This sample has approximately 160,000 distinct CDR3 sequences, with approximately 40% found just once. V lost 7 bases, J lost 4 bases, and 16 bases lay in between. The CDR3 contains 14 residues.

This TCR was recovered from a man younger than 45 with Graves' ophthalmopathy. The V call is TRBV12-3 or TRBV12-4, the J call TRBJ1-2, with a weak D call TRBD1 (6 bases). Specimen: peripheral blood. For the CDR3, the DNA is TGTGCCAGCACCCTTGGGGGGCAAGGCTATGGCTACACCTTC. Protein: CASTLGGQGYGYTF.